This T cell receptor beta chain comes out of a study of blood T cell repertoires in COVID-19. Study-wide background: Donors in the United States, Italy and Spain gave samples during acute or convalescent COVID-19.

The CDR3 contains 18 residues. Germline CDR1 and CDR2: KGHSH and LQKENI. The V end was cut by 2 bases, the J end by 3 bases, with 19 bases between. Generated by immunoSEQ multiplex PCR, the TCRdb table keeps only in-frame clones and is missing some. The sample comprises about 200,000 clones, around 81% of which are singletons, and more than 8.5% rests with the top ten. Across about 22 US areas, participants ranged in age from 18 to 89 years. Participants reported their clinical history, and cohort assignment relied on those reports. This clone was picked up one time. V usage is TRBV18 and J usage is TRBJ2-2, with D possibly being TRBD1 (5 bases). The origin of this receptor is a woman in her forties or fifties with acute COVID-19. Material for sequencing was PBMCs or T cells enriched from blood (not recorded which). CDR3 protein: CASSPAMVTALDTGELFF. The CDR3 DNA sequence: TGTGCCAGCTCACCAGCAATGGTGACAGCCCTAGACACCGGGGAGCTGTTTTTT.